This T cell receptor beta chain came from a study of T cell repertoires in cytomegalovirus infection. Whole-study results and caveats: There were HLA-C-restricted CMV-specific TCR beta clonotypes dominating the ex vivo response. Adding up the frequency of public TCR beta families identified people who carried CMV plus the relevant HLA.

CDR3 length: 14 residues. Germline V gives CDR1 SGHTA, CDR2 FQGTGA. The V end was cut by 2 bases, the J end by 4 bases, with 10 bases between. Of note for this clonotype: Its antigen is unknown.

In TCRdb, the reads were re-called with MiXCR into one record per CDR3 protein. The sample records 700,000 to 950,000 distinct CDR3 sequences, around a third being singletons. The receptor was isolated from a human donor in good health (CMV status not recorded). Some clones in this sample may be carry-over from other donors' samples. This sample comprised cultured CD8+ T cells from PBMCs, obtained from culture after CMV antigen stimulation. J is TRBJ2-3 and V is TRBV7-3; no clear D gene. The CDR3 protein is CASSLQGMADTQYF. As DNA, the CDR3 is TGTGCCAGCAGCTTACAAGGAATGGCAGATACGCAGTATTTT.